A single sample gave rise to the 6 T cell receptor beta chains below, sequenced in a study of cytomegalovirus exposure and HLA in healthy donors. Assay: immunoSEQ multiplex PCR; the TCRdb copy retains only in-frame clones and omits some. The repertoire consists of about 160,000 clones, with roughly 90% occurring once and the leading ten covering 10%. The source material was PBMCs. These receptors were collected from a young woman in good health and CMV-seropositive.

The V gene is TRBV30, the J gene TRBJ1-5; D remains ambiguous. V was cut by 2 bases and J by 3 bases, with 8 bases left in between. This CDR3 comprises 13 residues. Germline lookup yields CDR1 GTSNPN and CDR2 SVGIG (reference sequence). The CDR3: CAWSKQDNQPQHF. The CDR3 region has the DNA TGTGCCTGGAGTAAGCAAGACAATCAGCCCCAGCATTTT.

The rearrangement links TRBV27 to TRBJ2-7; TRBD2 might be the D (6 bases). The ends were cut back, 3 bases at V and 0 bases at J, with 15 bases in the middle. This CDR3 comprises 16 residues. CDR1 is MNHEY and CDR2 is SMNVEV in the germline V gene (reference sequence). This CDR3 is CASSFLHKRASYEQYF. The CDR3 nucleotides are TGTGCCAGCAGTTTCTTGCACAAGCGGGCCTCCTACGAGCAGTACTTC.

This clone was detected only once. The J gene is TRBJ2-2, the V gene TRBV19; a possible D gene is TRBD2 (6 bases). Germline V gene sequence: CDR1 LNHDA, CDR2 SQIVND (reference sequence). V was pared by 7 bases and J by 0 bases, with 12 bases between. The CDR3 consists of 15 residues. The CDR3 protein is CASKSSGPNTGELFF. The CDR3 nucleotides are TGTGCCAGTAAATCCAGCGGGCCGAACACCGGGGAGCTGTTTTTT. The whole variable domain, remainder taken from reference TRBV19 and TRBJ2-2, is DGGITQSPKYLFRKEGQNVTLSCEQNLNHDAMYWYRQDPGQGLRLIYYSQIVNDFQKGDIAEGYSVSREKKESFPLTVTSAQKNPTAFYLCASKSSGPNTGELFFGEGSRLTVL.

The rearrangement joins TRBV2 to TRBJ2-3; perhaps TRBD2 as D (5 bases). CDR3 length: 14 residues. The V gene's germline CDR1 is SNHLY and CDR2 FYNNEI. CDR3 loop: CAQGRGSLTDTQYF. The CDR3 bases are TGTGCACAAGGGAGAGGTTCTCTCACAGATACGCAGTATTTT. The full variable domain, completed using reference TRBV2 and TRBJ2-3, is EPEVTQTPSHQVTQMGQEVILRCVPISNHLYFYWYRQILGQKVEFLVSFYNNEISEKSEIFDDQFSVERPDGSNFTLKIRSTKLEDSAMYFCAQGRGSLTDTQYFGPGTRLTVL.

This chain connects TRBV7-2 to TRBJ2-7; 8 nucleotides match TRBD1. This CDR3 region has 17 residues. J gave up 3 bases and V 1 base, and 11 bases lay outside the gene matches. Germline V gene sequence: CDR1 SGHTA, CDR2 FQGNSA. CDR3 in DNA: TGTGCCAGCAGCTTAGGGGGGGCCGGGACAGGACTCTACGAGCAGTACTTC. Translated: CASSLGGAGTGLYEQYF.

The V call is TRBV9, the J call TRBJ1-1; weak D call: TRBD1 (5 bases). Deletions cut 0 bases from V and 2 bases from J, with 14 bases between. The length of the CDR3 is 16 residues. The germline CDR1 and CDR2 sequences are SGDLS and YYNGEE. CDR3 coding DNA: TGTGCCAGCAGCGTAGGGACACAACTCATAAACACTGAAGCTTTCTTT. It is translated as CASSVGTQLINTEAFF. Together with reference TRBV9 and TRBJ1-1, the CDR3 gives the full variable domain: DSGVTQTPKHLITATGQRVTLRCSPRSGDLSVYWYQQSLDQGLQFLIQYYNGEERAKGNILERFSAQQFPDLHSELNLSSLELGDSALYFCASSVGTQLINTEAFFGQGTRLTVV.